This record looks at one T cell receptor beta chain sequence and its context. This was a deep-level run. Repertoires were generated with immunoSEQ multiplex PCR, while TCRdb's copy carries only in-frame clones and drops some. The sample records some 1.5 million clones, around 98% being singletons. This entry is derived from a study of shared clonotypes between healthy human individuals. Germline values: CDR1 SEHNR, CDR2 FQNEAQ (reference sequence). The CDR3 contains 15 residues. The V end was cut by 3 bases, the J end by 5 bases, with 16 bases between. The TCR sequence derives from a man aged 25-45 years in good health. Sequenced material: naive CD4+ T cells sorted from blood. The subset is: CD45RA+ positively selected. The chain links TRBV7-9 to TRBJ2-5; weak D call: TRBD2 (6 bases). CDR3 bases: TGTGCCAGCAGCTTCGTCGGGACTGTGGGTGAGACCCAGTACTTC. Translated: CASSFVGTVGETQYF.